This TCR beta chain appears in the sequencing data of a study of T cells after posttransplantation cyclophosphamide. Study results and limitations: Recipient CMV seropositivity and CMV reactivation strongly tracked TRB clonality. Donor CD8+ memory clones often dominated recipient blood repertoires at later times. Blood and skin or GI T cell repertoires showed limited TRB overlap.

Repertoires were generated with immunoSEQ multiplex PCR, while TCRdb's copy carries only in-frame clones and drops some. Observed in the sample are some 38,000 clones, none of them singletons. On the day of bone marrow donation, the related graft donor provided peripheral blood. The CDR3 spans 17 residues. J gave up 0 bases and V 4 bases, and 3 bases lay outside the gene matches. Germline V gives CDR1 MNHEY, CDR2 SMNVEV (reference sequence). This clone was seen ten or more times. Its antigen is not known. The clonotype comes from a man between 50 and 59 years old in good health, CMV-negative, and a related stem cell transplant donor. V gene TRBV27 combines with J gene TRBJ2-5, with 15 nucleotides matching TRBD2. Sequenced input: PBMCs. CDR3 protein: CASSSGTSGRYQETQYF. The DNA for the CDR3 is TGTGCCAGCAGTTCCGGGACTAGCGGGAGGTACCAAGAGACCCAGTACTTC.